The 29 T cell receptor beta chains given below trace back to one sample, sequenced in a study of beta chain features in type 1 diabetes (dated by TCRdb to 2017 to 2018). The library was obtained by the immunoSEQ multiplex PCR assay. All of the isolated RNA was reverse transcribed with the High Capacity cDNA Reverse Transcription Kit, so expressed TCRB transcripts were sequenced. Entries here come from immuneACCESS through TCRdb and include only in-frame sequences with V and J called. Some clones fail to appear in such tables; in the studies checked, an unresolved V gene covers under half of the shortfall, and the cause of the remainder is unknown. Counted in this sample were 150,000 to 170,000 clones; about 7.3% of them appeared once. The top ten hold about 0.6% of the sample. Sequencing was carried out using central memory CD4+ T cells from blood. The source is a man between 18 and 35 years old in good health.

This clone was seen only a few times. V gene TRBV2 combines with J gene TRBJ1-1; D unresolved. Between the trimmed V and J ends, which lost 1 base and 2 bases, there was a span of 8 bases. This CDR3 has 14 amino acids. The V gene's germline CDR1 is SNHLY and CDR2 FYNNEI. DNA of the CDR3: TGTGCCAGCAGTGAAGTGACACCCAACACTGAAGCTTTCTTT. Its protein is CASSEVTPNTEAFF.

This clone was detected a few times. The sample carries other DNA sequences with the same CDR3. The chain links TRBV20-1 to TRBJ1-2; D uncertain. The CDR3 is 11 residues long. Trimming shortened V by 3 bases and J by 2 bases, and 4 bases separated the two germline ends. Germline CDR1 reads DFQATT; CDR2 reads SNEGSKA (reference sequence). The DNA of the CDR3 is TGCAGTGCTAGCGGGAACTATGGCTACACCTTC. Translation gives CSASGNYGYTF.

This clone has only a few counts. The chain joins TRBV10-3 to TRBJ1-3; D is undetermined. This CDR3 is built from 15 residues. Germline V gene data show CDR1 as ENHRY and CDR2 as SYGVKD. With 8 bases removed from V and 0 bases from J, the gap between germline ends came to 14 bases. The CDR3 sequence: CAIASPQSSGNTIYF. The CDR3 nucleotides are TGTGCCATCGCGTCGCCTCAAAGCTCTGGAAACACCATATATTTT.

V is TRBV6-5 and J is TRBJ2-5, with 11 bases that match TRBD2. Trimming at V came to 3 bases and at J to 5 bases, leaving 5 bases not matched to a gene. Germline V gives CDR1 MNHEY, CDR2 SVGAGI. The length of the CDR3 is 15 residues. The CDR3 DNA reads TGTGCCAGCAGTTATATTAGCGGGAGGGCCGAGACCCAGTACTTC. It codes for CASSYISGRAETQYF.

This sequence joins TRBV7-9 and TRBJ2-3; 9 bases agree with TRBD2. V lost 2 bases and J lost 1; bases outside the gene matches: 4. CDR1 SEHNR and CDR2 FQNEAQ come from the germline V gene (reference sequence). This CDR3 is built from 16 residues. CDR3 coding DNA: TGTGCCAGCAGCTTACTGAGCGGGGGGCGCACAGATACGCAGTATTTT. Translated: CASSLLSGGRTDTQYF.

The chain has TRBV30 and TRBJ2-7, with D possibly TRBD1 on 6 matching bases. V gave up 3 bases and J gave up 0 bases, with 12 bases separating them. The V gene's germline CDR1 is GTSNPN and CDR2 SVGIG (reference sequence). CDR3 length: 14 residues. In DNA form, the CDR3 reads TGTGCCTGGAGGGACAGTTCATCCTCCTACGAGCAGTACTTC. Translating gives CAWRDSSSSYEQYF.

The chain couples TRBV4-3 to TRBJ2-5; D is perhaps TRBD1 (6 bases). The CDR3 length is 16 residues. Germline assignment: CDR1 LGHNA and CDR2 YSLEER. V was cut by 0 bases and J by 4 bases, with 15 bases left in between. The CDR3, as DNA: TGCGCCAGCAGCCAAGATTTAACTACCAGGGGAGAGACCCAGTACTTC. This encodes CASSQDLTTRGETQYF.

This clone was recorded many times. The chain links TRBV29-1 to TRBJ2-3; 9 nucleotides match TRBD2. Trimming at V came to 4 bases and at J to 2 bases, leaving 7 bases not matched to a gene. Germline V gene lookup returns CDR1 SQVTM and CDR2 ANQGSEA. This CDR3 has 15 amino acids. The CDR3 loop reads CSVASSGGTTDTQYF. CDR3 sequence (DNA): TGCAGCGTTGCGTCCAGCGGGGGGACCACAGATACGCAGTATTTT.

This clone was seen more than once but under ten times. This rearrangement joins TRBV7-2 to TRBJ2-7; TRBD2 matches at 13 bases. Germline CDR1 SGHTA, CDR2 FQGNSA. CDR3 length: 15 residues. Trimming removed 6 bases from V and 4 bases from J; junction bases left unmatched: 6. The CDR3 DNA is TGTGCCAGCAGTATGGGACTAGCGGGACTATACGAGCAGTACTTC. Translated, it gives CASSMGLAGLYEQYF.

The genes are TRBV27 and TRBJ1-2; 8 bases agree with TRBD1. This CDR3 region has 16 residues. Looked up from germline, CDR1 is MNHEY and CDR2 is SMNVEV (reference sequence). V shed 5 bases, J shed 3 bases, and the junction held 11 bases outside the gene matches. The CDR3 loop reads CASSRTGRNGDYGYTF. The CDR3 nucleotides are TGTGCCAGCAGTCGGACAGGGAGGAATGGCGACTATGGCTACACCTTC.

This chain connects TRBV11-2 to TRBJ1-1; no definite D call. CDR1 and CDR2 from the germline V gene are SGHAT and FQNNGV. Trimming cost V 5 bases and J 1 base, with 8 bases left between them. CDR3 length: 13 residues. CDR3 sequence reads: CASSPHWNTEAFF. CDR3 nucleotides: TGTGCCAGCAGCCCCCACTGGAACACTGAAGCTTTCTTT.

This clone was seen a handful of times. This chain connects TRBV28 to TRBJ1-3, with TRBD1 as a possible D gene (5 bases). The CDR3 sequence is 15 residues long. Germline V gene lookup returns CDR1 MDHEN and CDR2 SYDVKM. The germline V and J ends were trimmed by 2 bases and 2 bases, with 10 bases remaining between them. CDR3 protein: CASSLTTVTGNTIYF. The CDR3 coding sequence is TGTGCCAGCAGTTTAACGACAGTAACTGGAAACACCATATATTTT.

The chain has TRBV5-8 and TRBJ2-7; D perhaps matches TRBD2 (7 bases). Per the germline V gene, CDR1 is SGHTS and CDR2 is YDEGEE. V was shortened by 1 base and J by 0 bases, with 14 bases between the two germline ends. The CDR3 runs 16 residues. CDR3 coding DNA: TGTGCCAGCAGCTTGAGGGGGGACTACTCCTCCTACGAGCAGTACTTC. Encoded protein: CASSLRGDYSSYEQYF. Supplemented by reference TRBV5-8 and TRBJ2-7, the full variable domain reads EAGVTQSPTHLIKTRGQQATLRCSPISGHTSVYWYQQALGLGLQFLLWYDEGEERNRGNFPPRFSGRQFPNYSSELNVNALELEDSALYLCASSLRGDYSSYEQYFGPGTRLTVT.

The sample holds a few counts of this clone. The rearrangement joins TRBV7-2 to TRBJ2-3; D not resolved. CDR1 is SGHTA and CDR2 is FQGNSA in the germline V gene. The V gene lost 5 bases and the J gene lost 2 bases, with 14 bases spanning the gap. This CDR3 is built from 15 residues. CDR3 DNA sequence: TGTGCCAGCAGCCTCCAGACGGGTATCACAGATACGCAGTATTTT. Translating gives CASSLQTGITDTQYF.

This clone was counted only a few times. The chain links TRBV28 to TRBJ2-7; D unresolved. Germline V gene lookup returns CDR1 MDHEN and CDR2 SYDVKM. V dropped 5 bases and J dropped 0 bases, with 8 bases sitting between them. This CDR3 has 13 amino acids. CDR3 region: CASSLGSSYEQYF. In DNA form, the CDR3 reads TGTGCCAGCAGTCTAGGCAGCTCCTACGAGCAGTACTTC.

In this sample, this clone turned up a few times. The genes are TRBV28 and TRBJ1-6; 9 nucleotides line up with TRBD1. Germline V gives CDR1 MDHEN, CDR2 SYDVKM. The CDR3 is 16 amino acids. Trimming cost V 5 bases and J 9 bases; bases outside gene matches: 11. For the CDR3, the DNA is TGTGCCAGCAGTCCCCAGGGACAGGGAGTAGTTTCACCCCTCCACTTT. This sequence encodes CASSPQGQGVVSPLHF. Full variable domain (outside the CDR3, taken from reference TRBV28 and TRBJ1-6): DVKVTQSSRYLVKRTGEKVFLECVQDMDHENMFWYRQDPGLGLRLIYFSYDVKMKEKGDIPEGYSVSREKKERFSLILESASTNQTSMYLCASSPQGQGVVSPLHFGNGTRLTVT.

The chain uses TRBV29-1 and TRBJ1-4, with 10 bases that match TRBD1. Germline V CDR1 and CDR2: SQVTM, ANQGSEA. The CDR3 runs 15 residues. Trimming at V came to 7 bases and at J to 8 bases, leaving 13 bases not matched to a gene. CDR3 amino acids: CSGHLIDRGQEKLFF. CDR3 nucleotides: TGCAGCGGCCACCTAATAGACAGGGGGCAAGAAAAACTGTTTTTT.

This clone occurred many times. This chain links TRBV7-2 with TRBJ2-3; 7 positions match TRBD2. This CDR3 contains 16 residues. Germline lookup yields CDR1 SGHTA and CDR2 FQGNSA. The trim removed 3 bases at V and 3 bases at J, leaving 9 bases unmatched. The CDR3 protein is CASSFGAGLWTDTQYF. The CDR3 DNA is TGTGCCAGCAGCTTCGGAGCGGGGTTGTGGACAGATACGCAGTATTTT.

The V and J genes are TRBV5-1 and TRBJ1-2; a weak D match, TRBD1 (5 bases). CDR1 SGHRS and CDR2 YFSETQ come from the germline V gene. Trimming took 3 bases from V and 4 from J, leaving 10 bases between them. The CDR3 length is 13 residues. The DNA of the CDR3 is TGCGCCAGCAGCTCCGGGGGTGGCTATGGCTACACCTTC. It yields the protein CASSSGGGYGYTF.

This clone was counted between two and nine times. The chain uses TRBV14 and TRBJ2-7; a weak D match, TRBD2 (5 bases). The CDR3 consists of 16 residues. Germline V gene data show CDR1 as SGHDN and CDR2 as FVKESK. V lost 4 bases and J lost 1, with 17 bases in between. CDR3: CASSPPAYTRSYEQYF. CDR3 bases: TGTGCCAGCAGCCCCCCTGCGTACACTAGATCCTACGAGCAGTACTTC.

CDR3 sequence (DNA): TGTGCCAGCACCCTAGATCTAGCGGGAGGCTACGAGCAGTACTTC. It codes for CASTLDLAGGYEQYF. This chain connects TRBV7-2 to TRBJ2-7, with 11 bases lining up with TRBD2. The germline gives CDR1 SGHTA, CDR2 FQGNSA. The CDR3 totals 15 residues. V dropped 7 bases and J dropped 3; count of bases not matched to a gene: 8.

The sample holds many counts of this clone. The chain has TRBV30 and TRBJ1-3, with TRBD1 as a possible D gene (5 bases). The CDR3 has 14 residues. CDR1 is GTSNPN, CDR2 SVGIG, per germline (reference sequence). V shed 3 bases and J shed 4 bases, with 13 bases lying between them. CDR3: CAWRRQGYGNTIYF. The CDR3 coding sequence is TGTGCCTGGAGGAGGCAGGGCTACGGAAACACCATATATTTT.

This clone occurred a few times. The chain uses TRBV5-6 and TRBJ1-1, with 7 bases that match TRBD1. Trimming cost V 2 bases and J 0 bases; bases outside gene matches: 4. The germline CDR1 and CDR2 sequences are SGHDT and YYEEEE. The CDR3 contains 15 residues. Here the CDR3 reads CASSLGDSMNTEAFF. CDR3 in DNA: TGTGCCAGCAGCTTAGGGGACAGCATGAACACTGAAGCTTTCTTT. Supplemented by reference TRBV5-6 and TRBJ1-1, the full variable domain reads DAGVTQSPTHLIKTRGQQVTLRCSPKSGHDTVSWYQQALGQGPQFIFQYYEEEERQRGNFPDRFSGHQFPNYSSELNVNALLLGDSALYLCASSLGDSMNTEAFFGQGTRLTVV.

The rearrangement joins TRBV4-1 to TRBJ1-1; D uncertain. The CDR3 runs 16 residues. With 3 bases removed from V and 1 base from J, the gap between germline ends came to 15 bases. Germline V lookup: CDR1 MGHRA, CDR2 YSYEKL. CDR3: CASSHARLGRNTEAFF. DNA of the CDR3: TGCGCCAGCAGCCACGCACGGCTGGGCAGGAACACTGAAGCTTTCTTT.

This clone has a count of ten or more. The chain carries TRBV7-9 and TRBJ2-3; D not resolved. CDR3 size: 11 residues. CDR1 and CDR2 (germline): SEHNR, FQNEAQ (reference sequence). V lost 7 bases, J lost 4 bases, and 6 bases lay in between. CDR3 in amino acids: CASTYSDTQYF. CDR3 bases: TGTGCCAGCACCTATTCAGATACGCAGTATTTT. Supplemented by reference TRBV7-9 and TRBJ2-3, the full variable domain reads DTGVSQNPRHKITKRGQNVTFRCDPISEHNRLYWYRQTLGQGPEFLTYFQNEAQLEKSRLLSDRFSAERPKGSFSTLEIQRTEQGDSAMYLCASTYSDTQYFGPGTRLTVL.

Ten or more counts support this clone. Other DNA sequences of this sample code for an identical CDR3. The J gene is TRBJ1-2, the V gene TRBV13; D may be TRBD1 (6 bases). The CDR3 is 13 amino acids. Germline V gives CDR1 PRHDT, CDR2 FYEKMQ (reference sequence). The V and J ends lost 3 bases and 4 bases respectively, with 9 bases between them. The CDR3 protein is CASSLNRVYGYTF. For the CDR3, the DNA is TGTGCCAGCAGCTTGAACAGGGTCTATGGCTACACCTTC.

This clone has only a few counts. The V call is TRBV7-8, the J call TRBJ1-1; D is possibly TRBD1 (5 bases). The CDR3 extends over 15 amino acids. Germline CDR1 reads SGHVS; CDR2 reads FQNEAQ. V was shortened by 5 bases and J by 3 bases, with 16 bases between the two germline ends. The CDR3 protein is CASSARGNSDTEAFF. The CDR3 DNA follows: TGTGCCAGCAGCGCACGGGGGAACAGCGACACTGAAGCTTTCTTT.

This clone was detected a few times. V usage is TRBV7-6 and J usage is TRBJ2-2; 9 positions agree with TRBD1. The V segment lost 5 bases and the J segment 6 bases; nucleotides outside the gene matches: 10. The V gene's germline CDR1 is SGHVS and CDR2 FNYEAQ. The CDR3 runs 16 residues. CDR3 bases: TGTGCCAGCAGCGGCTCTACAGGGGGCTTAGCCGGGGAGCTGTTTTTT. It yields the protein CASSGSTGGLAGELFF.

This clone was seen ten or more times. The chain uses TRBV5-6 and TRBJ2-1; 9 bases agree with TRBD1. CDR3 size: 16 residues. Germline V gene data show CDR1 as SGHDT and CDR2 as YYEEEE. J lost 6 bases, V lost 3 bases, and 10 bases had no gene match. This CDR3 is CASSYLGTGTVNEQFF. The CDR3 region has the DNA TGTGCCAGCAGCTACCTTGGGACAGGGACAGTCAATGAGCAGTTCTTC.